This TCR beta chain was recorded in a study of blood T cell repertoires in COVID-19 (dated by TCRdb to about 2020). About the study as a whole: The collaborator samples originated in the United States, Italy and Spain and spanned the acute and convalescent phases of COVID-19. The repertoires were released in a freely available public database intended as a resource for research on the immune response to SARS-CoV-2. Samples were obtained from the ongoing ImmuneRACE study (first 160 participants) and from about 1,300 subjects provided by 6 global collaborators. The material from the prospective study consisted of cDNA or gDNA derived from T cells, B-cell-depleted T cells, or PBMCs. Where available, HLA class I and class II types were taken from metadata supplied by the sample provider and were not determined by assay-based typing. Deeply sampled blood TCRbeta repertoires from subjects exposed to, actively infected with, or recovered from COVID-19 were included in the dataset. The sample metadata nearly always contained a de-identified subject ID, COVID-19 status, age in years and sex.

Trimming costs V 3 bases and J 6 bases, and their ends lie 12 bases apart. Reading from cysteine to phenylalanine, the CDR3 counts 14 amino acids. CDR3 DNA is the only sequence kept; it has 42 bases, read in frame from the first base. Taken from the germline V gene, the CDR1 and CDR2 loops are SGHAT and FQNNGV. The collaborating institutions used their own protocols to collect whole blood in K2EDTA tubes. Collaborator samples were shipped for TCRbeta analysis as frozen whole blood, isolated PBMCs, or DNA extracted from either sample type. The investigation overall reported the following: Clinical and demographic metadata were provided uncurated, with the amount varying by source and participant.

In the case of this clone: Its antigen has not been determined. No much larger clone is present one base from it, and per-base qualities are unavailable.

TCRbeta CDR3 regions were amplified from genomic DNA using the immunoSEQ Assay, a bias-controlled multiplex PCR. As for the authors' bioinformatics: The number of nucleated cells in each sample was estimated by amplification of reference gene primers within the assay. To quantify the absolute abundance of each unique TCRbeta CDR3 rearrangement, sequence reads were collapsed and filtered. For each sample, productive Simpson clonality was calculated by taking the square root of Simpson's diversity index across productive rearrangements. TCRdb took this table from immuneACCESS and kept in-frame rearrangements with V and J called. Such tables lack part of the clones; where checked against another copy, unresolved V genes explain under half of the gap, and the rest is unexplained. That table furnishes V, J and clone size, whereas the DNA furnished D and trimming. This sample has 50,000 or so clones in its table, and about nine tenths of those were observed once. 14% of the sample rests with the top ten.

The specimen was peripheral blood. This TCR was recovered from a man in his 70s with acute or convalescent COVID-19. The chain joins TRBV11-2 to TRBJ1-3; no D gene can be assigned with confidence. This receptor has the CDR3 CASSFRQVVNTIYF. The nucleotides read TGTGCCAGCAGCTTTCGGCAGGTTGTAAACACCATATATTTT.